This TCR beta chain was captured by sequencing in a study of blood T cells in healthy people across ages. It was with a sample-barcoded 5' primer and a J-beta primer mix that a second PCR of about 6 to 11 cycles was run. Researchers report that a template-switch adaptor with 12 random nucleotides tagged each cDNA molecule. Via MiXCR, TCRdb re-called the 5' RACE reads, giving one row per CDR3 protein. Of around 800,000 distinct CDR3 sequences in the sample, roughly 50% were seen once. In the case of this clonotype: Its antigen is not identified.

Study-level results: Naive T cell percentage strongly correlated with TCR beta diversity. Fewer expanded clones and more diversity marked long-lived versus aged donors.

Germline CDR1 DFQATT, CDR2 SNEGSKA (reference sequence). This CDR3 has 16 amino acids. The V gene lost 6 bases and the J gene lost 2 bases, with 21 bases spanning the gap. Extraction yielded at least 5 micrograms of total RNA per sample. The origin of this receptor is a man aged 80 or over in good health. The sequencing sample was made of blood. This sequence joins TRBV20-1 and TRBJ2-3; perhaps D is TRBD1 or TRBD2 (5 bases each). In nucleotides, the CDR3 is TGCAGTGCCACGAGACGGGACCTAAGAAACACAGATACGCAGTATTTT. This translates into CSATRRDLRNTDTQYF.